This T cell receptor (beta chain) stems from a study of cytomegalovirus exposure and HLA in healthy donors. Study-wide background: Genotyping showed roughly 81% of fewer than 500 donors falling in the Caucasian-associated ancestry cluster. Points from the study as a whole: In a later analysis, V- and J-gene trimming of beta chains associated with a DCLRE1C missense variant, replicated independently. It was reported that the classifier diagnosed cytomegalovirus status with high specificity and sensitivity in both the original and validation cohorts.

This clone was found a few times. What it recognizes is unknown. Researchers ran the PCR with 60 Vbeta and 13 Jbeta primers. Clones were sequenced by immunoSEQ multiplex PCR, and TCRdb holds only the in-frame ones, with some missing. The top ten hold 4% to 6% of the sample, which has about 140,000 clones, 70% to 80% seen once. Healthy bone marrow donors made up the cohort. Per germline, CDR1 SGHNT and CDR2 YYREEE (reference sequence). CDR3 size: 14 residues. Trimming removed 0 bases at V and 2 bases at J, with 8 bases between. The specimen was PBMCs. The clonotype originates from a woman between 50 and 59 years old in good health and CMV-seronegative. This rearrangement joins TRBV5-4 to TRBJ1-1; unclear D gene. CDR3 amino acids: CASSLDSYNTEAFF. The CDR3 DNA reads as TGTGCCAGCAGCTTGGACAGCTATAACACTGAAGCTTTCTTT.